The clone carrying this T cell receptor (beta chain) appeared a few times. This specimen comes from a study of T-cell reconstitution after alpha-beta-depleted transplantation in children. Unique molecular identifiers were used to barcode this TCRbeta library. In TCRdb, the PCR reads were re-called with MiXCR into one record per CDR3 protein. This sample yields some 500,000 distinct CDR3 sequences, of which 32% are seen a single time; 2% to 2.5% belongs to the top ten. Germline V gene data show CDR1 as SGHRS and CDR2 as YFSETQ. The V gene end was trimmed by 0 bases and the J gene end by 7 bases; junction bases not matched to a gene: 6. CDR3 length equals 16 residues.

The sample was PBMCs from the stem cell graft donor, taken from the stem cell graft. The receptor comes from a human donor who donated a stem cell graft to a child with aplastic anemia. The chain links TRBV5-1 to TRBJ2-1; the match to TRBD2 covers 11 bases. The CDR3 protein is CASSLELAGGGNEQFF. CDR3 coding DNA: TGCGCCAGCAGCTTGGAGTTAGCGGGAGGGGGAAATGAGCAGTTCTTC. The full variable domain, completed using reference TRBV5-1 and TRBJ2-1, is KAGVTQTPRYLIKTRGQQVTLSCSPISGHRSVSWYQQTPGQGLQFLFEYFSETQRNKGNFPGRFSGRQFSNSRSEMNVSTLELGDSALYLCASSLELAGGGNEQFFGPGTRLTVL.